The 6 T cell receptor beta chains below were found in one sample sequenced in a study of blood T cell repertoires in COVID-19 (dated by TCRdb to 2018 to 2020). The library came from the immunoSEQ multiplex PCR assay. TCRdb retrieved this table from immuneACCESS and kept in-frame rearrangements only. Not all clones are present; in checked studies, unresolved V genes account for under half, and no reason is known for the remainder. The table for this sample lists tens of thousands of clones; 85% to 90% of them were counted only once. 8.1% of the sample is in the top ten clones. The material sequenced was peripheral blood. All receptors derive from a woman aged 65 to 85 with acute or convalescent COVID-19.

Here the CDR3 reads CASRPRGLSYEQYF. The CDR3 DNA sequence: TGTGCCAGCAGACCGAGGGGGCTTAGCTACGAGCAGTACTTC. The chain carries TRBV28 and TRBJ2-7, with 7 bases that match TRBD1. CDR3 length: 14 residues. The germline CDR1 and CDR2 sequences are MDHEN and SYDVKM. The V segment lost 6 bases and the J segment 3 bases; nucleotides outside the gene matches: 8.

Note on this clone: It is unclear where the CDR3 begins or ends on the DNA, so no DNA is shown, and the CDR3 is as TCRdb lists it. The rearrangement uses TRBV28 and TRBJ1-1; the table's D gene call, TRBD1, was not cross checked with the DNA. CDR1 is MDHEN, CDR2 SYDVKM, per germline. The CDR3 is made up of 16 amino acids, end residues included. The CDR3 loop reads CASSFLAGLINTEAFF.

This rearrangement joins TRBV6-2 or TRBV6-3 to TRBJ1-1; D remains ambiguous. This CDR3 is 15 amino acids long. V lost 6 bases to trimming and J lost 1 base, with 15 bases between them. Germline loops: CDR1 MNHEY, CDR2 SVGEGT. In DNA form, the CDR3 reads TGTGCCAGCAGCGGTATACAGAGACCGAACACTGAAGCTTTCTTT. Its translation: CASSGIQRPNTEAFF.

Of note for this clone: Other DNA sequences in the same sample also yield this CDR3. This chain uses TRBV27 with TRBJ1-2; 8 bases align to TRBD1. The CDR3 has 14 amino acids. Germline CDR1 MNHEY, CDR2 SMNVEV (reference sequence). Trimming removed 6 bases from V and 4 bases from J; junction bases left unmatched: 7. This CDR3 reads CASSPGTGVYGYTF. The CDR3 coding sequence is TGTGCCAGCAGCCCCGGGACAGGCGTCTATGGCTACACCTTC.

The chain recombines TRBV11-1 with TRBJ2-5, with a tentative D call TRBD2 (6 bases). The CDR3 runs to 15 residues. Between the trimmed V and J ends, which lost 4 bases and 1 base, there was a span of 13 bases. From germline, CDR1 is SGHAT and CDR2 FQDESV (reference sequence). The chain's CDR3 is CASSSDPGSQETQYF. Written as DNA, the CDR3 is TGTGCCAGCAGCTCAGACCCCGGGAGCCAAGAGACCCAGTACTTC.

V and J are TRBV11-1 and TRBJ2-7; 7 bases align to TRBD2. V was clipped by 5 bases and J by 2 bases; unmatched bases: 6. Germline loops: CDR1 SGHAT, CDR2 FQDESV (reference sequence). The CDR3 loop spans 14 amino acids. The CDR3 DNA reads as TGTGCCAGCAGCCCTGGACTAGGAGCCTACGAGCAGTACTTC. Translating gives CASSPGLGAYEQYF. Looking up the rest from reference TRBV11-1 and TRBJ2-7 gives the full variable domain: EAEVAQSPRYKITEKSQAVAFWCDPISGHATLYWYRQILGQGPELLVQFQDESVVDDSQLPKDRFSAERLKGVDSTLKIQPAELGDSAMYLCASSPGLGAYEQYFGPGTRLTVT.